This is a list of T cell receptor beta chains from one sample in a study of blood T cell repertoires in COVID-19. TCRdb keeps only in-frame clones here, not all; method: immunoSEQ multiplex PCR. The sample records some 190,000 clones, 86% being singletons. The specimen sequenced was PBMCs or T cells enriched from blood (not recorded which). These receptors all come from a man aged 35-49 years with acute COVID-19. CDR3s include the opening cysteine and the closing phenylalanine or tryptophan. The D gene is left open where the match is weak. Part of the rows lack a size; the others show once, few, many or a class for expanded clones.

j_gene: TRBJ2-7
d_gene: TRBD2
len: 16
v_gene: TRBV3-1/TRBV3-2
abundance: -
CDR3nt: TGTGCCAGCAGCCAAGTCCCCCTAGCGGGAGACTACGAGCAGTACTTC
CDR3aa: CASSQVPLAGDYEQYF

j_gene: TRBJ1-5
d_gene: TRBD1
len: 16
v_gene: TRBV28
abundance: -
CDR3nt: TGTGCCAGCCTTAGATCGACAGGGGGAAGCAATCAGCCCCAGCATTTT
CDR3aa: CASLRSTGGSNQPQHF

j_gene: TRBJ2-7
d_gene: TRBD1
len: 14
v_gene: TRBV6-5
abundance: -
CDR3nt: TGTGCCAGCAGGAGGCGACAGGGGGCTTACGAGCAGTACTTC
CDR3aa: CASRRRQGAYEQYF

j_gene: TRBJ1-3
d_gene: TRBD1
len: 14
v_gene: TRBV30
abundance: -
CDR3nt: TGTGCCTGGACTTTAGGACAGGGAGGAAACACCATATATTTT
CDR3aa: CAWTLGQGGNTIYF

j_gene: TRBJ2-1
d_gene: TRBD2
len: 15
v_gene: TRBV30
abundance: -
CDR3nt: TGTGCCTGGAGAAAGCGGGAGGGCCGGGCCAATGAGCAGTTCTTC
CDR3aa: CAWRKREGRANEQFF

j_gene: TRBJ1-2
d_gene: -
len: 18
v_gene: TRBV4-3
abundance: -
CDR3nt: TGCGCCAGCAGCCAAGCTCAGGGTATGTTGGGATCTAACTATGGCTACACCTTC
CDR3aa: CASSQAQGMLGSNYGYTF

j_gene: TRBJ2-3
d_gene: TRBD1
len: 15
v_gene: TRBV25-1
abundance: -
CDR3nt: TGTGCCAGCAGTGGAGGGACAGTGAGCACAGATACGCAGTATTTT
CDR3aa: CASSGGTVSTDTQYF

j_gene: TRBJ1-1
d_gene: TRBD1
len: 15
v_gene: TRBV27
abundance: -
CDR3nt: TGTGCCAGCAGCCTGACAGGGGGCGGTTGGACTGAAGCTTTCTTT
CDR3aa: CASSLTGGGWTEAFF

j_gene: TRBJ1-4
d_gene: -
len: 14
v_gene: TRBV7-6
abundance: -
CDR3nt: TGTGCCAGCAGCGCGGGAGCTCGTGAGGAAAAACTGTTTTTT
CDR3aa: CASSAGAREEKLFF

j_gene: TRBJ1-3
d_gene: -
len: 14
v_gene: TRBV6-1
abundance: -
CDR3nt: TGTGCCAGCAGTGAAAGCGCCTCTGGAAACACCATATATTTT
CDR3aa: CASSESASGNTIYF

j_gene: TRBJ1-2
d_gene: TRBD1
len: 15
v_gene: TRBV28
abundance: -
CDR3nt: TGTGCCAGCAGGGCCCGGGACAGGGTGGTATATGGCTACACCTTC
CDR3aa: CASRARDRVVYGYTF

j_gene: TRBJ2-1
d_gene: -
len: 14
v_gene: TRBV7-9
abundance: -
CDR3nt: TGTGCCAGCCAACCGGGATGGGCCTACAATGAGCAGTTCTTC
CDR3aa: CASQPGWAYNEQFF

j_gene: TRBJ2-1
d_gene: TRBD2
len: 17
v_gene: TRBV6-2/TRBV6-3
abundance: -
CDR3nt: TGTGCCAGCAGTTACCAATCGACTCCGGGAGGGTACAATGAGCAGTTCTTC
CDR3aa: CASSYQSTPGGYNEQFF

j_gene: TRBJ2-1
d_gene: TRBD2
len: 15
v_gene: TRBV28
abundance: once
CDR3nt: TGTGCCAGCAGTCATGGGACTAGTGCCGACAATGAGCAGTTCTTC
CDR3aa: CASSHGTSADNEQFF

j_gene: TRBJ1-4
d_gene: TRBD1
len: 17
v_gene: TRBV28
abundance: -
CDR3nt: TGTGCCAGCAGCCCTGCCCCGGGACAGGGAGCTAATGAAAAACTGTTTTTT
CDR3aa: CASSPAPGQGANEKLFF

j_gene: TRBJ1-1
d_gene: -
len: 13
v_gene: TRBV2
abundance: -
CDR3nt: TGTGCCAGCAGTGATAGCCTATTGGTAGAAGCTTTCTTT
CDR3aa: CASSDSLLVEAFF

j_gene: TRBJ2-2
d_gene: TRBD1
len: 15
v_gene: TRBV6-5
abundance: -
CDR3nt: TGTGCCAGCAACCTCAGGGGGCCGAACACCGGGGAGCTGTTTTTT
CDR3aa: CASNLRGPNTGELFF

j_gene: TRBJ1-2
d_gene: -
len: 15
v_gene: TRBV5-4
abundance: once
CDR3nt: TGTGCCAGCAGCTTGGGGGGGGTACGTAGGGCCGGCTACACCTTC
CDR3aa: CASSLGGVRRAGYTF

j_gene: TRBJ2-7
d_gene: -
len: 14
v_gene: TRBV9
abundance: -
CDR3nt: TGTGCCAGCAGCGTCGACTCCCTCGGTCTCGAGCAGTACTTC
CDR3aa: CASSVDSLGLEQYF

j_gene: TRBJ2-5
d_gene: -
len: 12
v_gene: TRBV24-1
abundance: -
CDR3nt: TGTGCCACCAGTGAGGAGGGTGAGACCCAGTACTTC
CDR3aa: CATSEEGETQYF

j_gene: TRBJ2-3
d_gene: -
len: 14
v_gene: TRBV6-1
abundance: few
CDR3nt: TGTGCCAGCAGTGAAACGGGAGAGGCAGATACGCAGTATTTT
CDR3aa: CASSETGEADTQYF

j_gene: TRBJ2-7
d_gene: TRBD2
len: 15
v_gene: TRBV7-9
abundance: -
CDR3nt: TGTGCCAGCAGCGTCTCCGGGACTAGCCGGGACGAGCAGTACTTC
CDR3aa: CASSVSGTSRDEQYF

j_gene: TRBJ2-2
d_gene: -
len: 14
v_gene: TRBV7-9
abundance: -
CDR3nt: TGTGCCAGCAGCTCCTACTGGAACACCGGGGAGCTGTTTTTT
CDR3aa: CASSSYWNTGELFF

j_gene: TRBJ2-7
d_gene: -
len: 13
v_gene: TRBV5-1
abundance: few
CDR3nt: TGCGCCAGCAGTTACGGGGGAGCCTACGAGCAGTACTTC
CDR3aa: CASSYGGAYEQYF

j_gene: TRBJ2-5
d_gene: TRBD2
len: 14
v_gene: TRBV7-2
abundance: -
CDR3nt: TGTGCCAGCAGCTTAAGCGGGAGACGTGAGACCCAGTACTTC
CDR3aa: CASSLSGRRETQYF

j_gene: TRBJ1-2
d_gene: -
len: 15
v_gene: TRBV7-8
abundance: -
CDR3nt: TGTGCCAGCAGCTTAGCGCTTGGGGGGGCGAGCGGCTACACCTTC
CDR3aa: CASSLALGGASGYTF

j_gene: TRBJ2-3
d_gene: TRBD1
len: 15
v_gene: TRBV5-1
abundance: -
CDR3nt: TGCGCCAGCAGCGGGGACAGGGGAGCCACAGATACGCAGTATTTT
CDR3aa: CASSGDRGATDTQYF

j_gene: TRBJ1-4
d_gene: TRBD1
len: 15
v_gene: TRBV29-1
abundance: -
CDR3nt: TGCAGCGCCCTGGACAGGGGGCATGCTAATGAAAAACTGTTTTTT
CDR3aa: CSALDRGHANEKLFF

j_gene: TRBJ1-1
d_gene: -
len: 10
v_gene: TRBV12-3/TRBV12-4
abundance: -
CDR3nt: TGTGCCGGGGGGGTTACTGAAGCTTTCTTT
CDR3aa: CAGGVTEAFF

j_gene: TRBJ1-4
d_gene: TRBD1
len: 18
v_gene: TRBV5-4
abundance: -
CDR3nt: TGTGCCAGCAGCCTAAGACAGGGGGCGAGGGGAACTAATGAAAAACTGTTTTTT
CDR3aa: CASSLRQGARGTNEKLFF

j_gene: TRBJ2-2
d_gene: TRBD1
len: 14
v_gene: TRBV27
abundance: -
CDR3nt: TGTGCCAGCAGACTGGGACAGACGACCGGGGAGCTGTTTTTT
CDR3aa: CASRLGQTTGELFF

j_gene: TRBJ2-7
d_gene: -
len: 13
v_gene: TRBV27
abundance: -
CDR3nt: TGTGCCAGCAGTTTCGGGACTCCCTACGAGCAGTACTTC
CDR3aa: CASSFGTPYEQYF

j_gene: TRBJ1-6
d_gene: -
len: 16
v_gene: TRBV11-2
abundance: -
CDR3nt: TGTGCCAGCAGCTTAGAGGGGGCCACCTATAATTCACCCCTCCACTTT
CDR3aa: CASSLEGATYNSPLHF

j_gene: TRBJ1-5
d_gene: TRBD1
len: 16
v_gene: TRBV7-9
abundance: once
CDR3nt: TGTGCCAGCAGCTCGGCCAAAGACAGGGCGGGCCAGCCCCAGCATTTT
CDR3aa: CASSSAKDRAGQPQHF

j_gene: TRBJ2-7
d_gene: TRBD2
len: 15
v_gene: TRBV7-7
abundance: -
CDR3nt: TGTGCTAGCAGCTTATTACGGGGGGAACTCTACGAGCAGTACTTC
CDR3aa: CASSLLRGELYEQYF

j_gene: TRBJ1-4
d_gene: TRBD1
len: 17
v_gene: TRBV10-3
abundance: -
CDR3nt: TGTGCCATCAGAGGAGGTGGGACAGGGGCGGCGGGTGAAAAACTGTTTTTT
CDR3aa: CAIRGGGTGAAGEKLFF

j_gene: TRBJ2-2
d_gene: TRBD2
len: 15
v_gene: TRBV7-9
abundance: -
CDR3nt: TGTGCCAGCAGCTTAGGACTAGCGCCGGGCGGGGAGCTGTTTTTT
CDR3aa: CASSLGLAPGGELFF

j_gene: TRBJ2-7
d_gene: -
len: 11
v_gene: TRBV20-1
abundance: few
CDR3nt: TGCAGTATTAACAGGGAGTACGAGCAGTACTTC
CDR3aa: CSINREYEQYF

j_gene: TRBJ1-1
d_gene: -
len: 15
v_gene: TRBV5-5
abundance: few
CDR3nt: TGTGCCAGCAGCTTTTTAACTAAGGTAGGCACTGAAGCTTTCTTT
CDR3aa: CASSFLTKVGTEAFF

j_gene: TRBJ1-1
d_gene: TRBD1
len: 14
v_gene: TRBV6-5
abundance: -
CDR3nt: TGTGCCAGCACCTCAAAGACAGGGAGGACTGAAGCTTTCTTT
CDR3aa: CASTSKTGRTEAFF

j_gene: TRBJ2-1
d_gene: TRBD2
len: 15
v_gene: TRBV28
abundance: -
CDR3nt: TGTGCCAGCAGTTTCTTAGCGGGAGAGTCCAATGAGCAGTTCTTC
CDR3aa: CASSFLAGESNEQFF

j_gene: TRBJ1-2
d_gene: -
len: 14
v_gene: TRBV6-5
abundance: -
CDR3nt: TGTGCCAGCAGTTTGGACAGCCCTAACTATGGCTACACCTTC
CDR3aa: CASSLDSPNYGYTF

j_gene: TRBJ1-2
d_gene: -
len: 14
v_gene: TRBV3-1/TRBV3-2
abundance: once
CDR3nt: TGTGCCAGCAGCCACCTGGGGGAGGGCTATGGCTACACCTTC
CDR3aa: CASSHLGEGYGYTF

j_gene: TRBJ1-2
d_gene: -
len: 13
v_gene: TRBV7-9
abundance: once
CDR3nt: TGTGCCAGCAGCTTAGAAGGGGTGGTGGGCTACACCTTC
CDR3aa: CASSLEGVVGYTF

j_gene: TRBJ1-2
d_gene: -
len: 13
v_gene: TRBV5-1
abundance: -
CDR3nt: TGCGCCAGCAGCGTTGGACAGATCTATGGCTACACCTTC
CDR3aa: CASSVGQIYGYTF

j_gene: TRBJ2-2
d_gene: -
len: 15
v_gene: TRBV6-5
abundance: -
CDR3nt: TGTGCCAGCAGTTACTCGGGCAGGGCCACCGGGGAGCTGTTTTTT
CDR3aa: CASSYSGRATGELFF

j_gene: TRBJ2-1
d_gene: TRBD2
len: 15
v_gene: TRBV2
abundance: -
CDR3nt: TGTGCCAGCAGTGAATCTAGCGGGAGTCACAATGAGCAGTTCTTC
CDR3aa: CASSESSGSHNEQFF